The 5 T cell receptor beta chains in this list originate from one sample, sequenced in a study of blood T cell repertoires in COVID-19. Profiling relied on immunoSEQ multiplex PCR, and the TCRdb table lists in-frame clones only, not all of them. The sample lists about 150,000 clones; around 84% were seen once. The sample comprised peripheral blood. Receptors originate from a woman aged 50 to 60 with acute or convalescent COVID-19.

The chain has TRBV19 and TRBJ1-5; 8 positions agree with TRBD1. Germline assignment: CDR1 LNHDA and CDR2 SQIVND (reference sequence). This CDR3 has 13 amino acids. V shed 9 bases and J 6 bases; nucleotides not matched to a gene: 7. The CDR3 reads CASRGQGGQPQHF. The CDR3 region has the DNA TGTGCCAGCCGCGGACAGGGCGGTCAGCCCCAGCATTTT.

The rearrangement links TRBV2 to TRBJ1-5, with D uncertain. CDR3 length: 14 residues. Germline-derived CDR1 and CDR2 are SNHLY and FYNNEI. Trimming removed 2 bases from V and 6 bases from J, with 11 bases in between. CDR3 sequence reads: CASSERSEGQPQHF. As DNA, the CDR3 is TGTGCCAGCAGTGAACGGTCCGAGGGTCAGCCCCAGCATTTT.

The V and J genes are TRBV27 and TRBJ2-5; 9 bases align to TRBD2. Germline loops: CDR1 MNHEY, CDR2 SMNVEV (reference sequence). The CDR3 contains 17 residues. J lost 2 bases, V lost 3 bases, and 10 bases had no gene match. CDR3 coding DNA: TGTGCCAGCAGTTTTGTTCCCCCCCTAGCGGGGCAAGAGACCCAGTACTTC. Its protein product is CASSFVPPLAGQETQYF.

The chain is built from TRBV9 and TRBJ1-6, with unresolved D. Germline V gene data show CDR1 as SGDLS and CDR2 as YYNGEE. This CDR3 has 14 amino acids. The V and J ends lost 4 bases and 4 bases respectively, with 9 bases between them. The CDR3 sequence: CASSLTPYNSPLHF. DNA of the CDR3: TGTGCCAGCAGCCTTACACCGTATAATTCACCCCTCCACTTT.

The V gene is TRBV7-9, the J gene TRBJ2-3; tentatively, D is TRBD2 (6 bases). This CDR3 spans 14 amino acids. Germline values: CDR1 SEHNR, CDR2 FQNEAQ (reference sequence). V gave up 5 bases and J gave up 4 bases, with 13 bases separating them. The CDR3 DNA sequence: TGTGCCAGCAGCCGGGCGGGGTTCGCAGATACGCAGTATTTT. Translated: CASSRAGFADTQYF.